This entry lists 20 T cell receptor beta chains sequenced from one sample in a study of early stage breast cancer tumors. Using immunoSEQ multiplex PCR, the repertoire was profiled, and TCRdb retains in-frame clones only, with some absent. The sample carries over 8,500 clones, about 70% recorded once. Sequencing was done on a sample of normal breast tissue next to the tumor. The source is a person aged 55-75 years with breast cancer.

The genes are TRBV6-5 and TRBJ1-2; D uncertain. Germline CDR1 and CDR2: MNHEY and SVGAGI. V lost 0 bases and J 4 bases, leaving 9 bases between the germline ends. CDR3 length: 14 residues. The CDR3 nucleotides are TGTGCCAGCAGTTACTCCGGGGTTGGCTATGGCTACACCTTC. Its translation is CASSYSGVGYGYTF.

The CDR3, as DNA: TGTGCCAGCAAAACTGGGAACACCGGGGAGCTGTTTTTT. Amino acids: CASKTGNTGELFF. This chain joins TRBV11-2 and TRBJ2-2, with D unclear. The V end was cut by 7 bases, the J end by 1 base, with 7 bases between. Germline CDR1 SGHAT, CDR2 FQNNGV. CDR3 length: 13 residues.

As DNA, the CDR3 is TGTGCCAGCAGCTTGGTCTCGGGGGTCGACTATGGCTACACCTTC. It yields the protein CASSLVSGVDYGYTF. This chain joins TRBV5-6 and TRBJ1-2, with a possible D match to TRBD1 (5 bases). Trimming pared 0 bases from V and 3 bases from J, leaving 12 bases between. Germline V CDR1 and CDR2: SGHDT, YYEEEE. CDR3 length equals 15 residues.

The table lists this clone with a count of one. This chain uses TRBV7-6 with TRBJ2-1, with 7 bases identical to TRBD2. Trimming at V came to 5 bases and at J to 3 bases, leaving 4 bases not matched to a gene. Germline lookup yields CDR1 SGHVS and CDR2 FNYEAQ. The CDR3 sequence is 14 residues long. The CDR3 protein is CASSHGTNYNEQFF. CDR3 coding DNA: TGTGCCAGCAGCCACGGGACTAACTACAATGAGCAGTTCTTC.

The rearrangement links TRBV27 to TRBJ2-7, with TRBD2 as a possible D gene (9 bases). The CDR3 covers 15 residues. Germline CDR1 MNHEY, CDR2 SMNVEV (reference sequence). The V and J ends lost 0 bases and 6 bases respectively, with 15 bases between them. The CDR3 DNA follows: TGTGCCAGCAGTTTATCTCCTAGCGGGACAGGCGAGCAGTACTTC. This sequence encodes CASSLSPSGTGEQYF.

The genes are TRBV30 and TRBJ1-2; D is undetermined. CDR3 length equals 13 residues. Trimming left V 0 bases short and J 4 bases short, with 9 bases between. Germline CDR1 reads GTSNPN; CDR2 reads SVGIG (reference sequence). The CDR3 spells CAWSVVRGYGYTF. The CDR3 DNA reads as TGTGCCTGGAGTGTAGTCCGGGGCTATGGCTACACCTTC.

This clone was counted only a few times. V is TRBV14 and J is TRBJ2-7; 7 bases align to TRBD1. V shed 4 bases and J 1 base; nucleotides not matched to a gene: 4. CDR1 is SGHDN and CDR2 is FVKESK in the germline V gene. This CDR3 has 14 amino acids. CDR3 sequence reads: CASSRDRPSYEQYF. In DNA form, the CDR3 reads TGTGCCAGCAGCCGGGACAGACCTTCCTACGAGCAGTACTTC.

Written as DNA, the CDR3 is TGTGCCAGCAGCTTAGAGTTTACGGGAGGGCAAGAGCAGTACTTC. Its translation is CASSLEFTGGQEQYF. The chain has TRBV7-2 and TRBJ2-7; 8 bases map to TRBD2. V dropped 1 base and J dropped 7; count of bases not matched to a gene: 9. This CDR3 has 15 residues. CDR1 and CDR2 (germline): SGHTA, FQGNSA.

The chain carries TRBV7-2 and TRBJ1-1, with D possibly TRBD1 on 5 matching bases. In germline, CDR1 is SGHTA, CDR2 FQGNSA. The CDR3 consists of 15 residues. The V end was cut by 5 bases, the J end by 3 bases, with 16 bases between. CDR3 sequence reads: CASSPKPGLHTEAFF. DNA of the CDR3: TGTGCCAGCAGCCCGAAGCCGGGACTGCACACTGAAGCTTTCTTT. The full variable domain, completed using reference TRBV7-2 and TRBJ1-1, is GAGVSQSPSNKVTEKGKDVELRCDPISGHTALYWYRQSLGQGLEFLIYFQGNSAPDKSGLPSDRFSAERTGGSVSTLTIQRTQQEDSAVYLCASSPKPGLHTEAFFGQGTRLTVV.

This clone was seen a few times. CDR3 protein: CASSVGEWSNQPQHF. The CDR3 nucleotides are TGTGCCAGCAGCGTAGGAGAGTGGAGCAATCAGCCCCAGCATTTT. The rearrangement links TRBV9 to TRBJ1-5; D gene unclear. Germline CDR1 is SGDLS and CDR2 is YYNGEE. The CDR3 is 15 residues long. Trimming removed 0 bases at V and 1 base at J, with 8 bases between.

The gene calls are TRBV5-1 and TRBJ1-2, with TRBD1 identical over 7 bases. Germline V gene lookup returns CDR1 SGHRS and CDR2 YFSETQ. This CDR3 has 14 residues. The junction had 5 bases not matched to a gene; V was cut back by 2 bases and J by 4 bases. CDR3 loop: CASSFRDSVYGYTF. The DNA for the CDR3 is TGCGCCAGCAGCTTCCGGGACAGCGTCTATGGCTACACCTTC.

This sequence joins TRBV7-2 and TRBJ2-7, with D possibly TRBD1 on 6 matching bases. CDR3 length: 13 residues. V lost 1 base and J lost 5, with 9 bases in between. Germline CDR1 reads SGHTA; CDR2 reads FQGNSA. The CDR3 is CASSLDRDDEQYF. For the CDR3, the DNA is TGTGCCAGCAGCTTAGACAGGGATGACGAGCAGTACTTC.

This chain uses TRBV9 with TRBJ2-3; 9 positions match TRBD1. Trimming at V came to 2 bases and at J to 11 bases, leaving 12 bases not matched to a gene. Germline V gives CDR1 SGDLS, CDR2 YYNGEE. The CDR3 spans 15 residues. The CDR3 DNA sequence: TGTGCCAGCAGCGTGGGGGGACAGGGTAAAATCAAGCAGTATTTT. Protein product: CASSVGGQGKIKQYF.

V gene TRBV19 combines with J gene TRBJ2-7, with a tentative D call TRBD1 (6 bases). The CDR3 consists of 12 residues. Deletions cut 6 bases from V and 3 bases from J, with 9 bases between. The germline CDR1 and CDR2 sequences are LNHDA and SQIVND (reference sequence). The CDR3 nucleotides are TGTGCCAGTAGCAGGGGCGACTACGAGCAGTACTTC. This gives the protein CASSRGDYEQYF.

This clone was recorded a few times. This sequence joins TRBV10-1 and TRBJ2-3; no reliable D call. CDR3 size: 15 residues. Germline V gene lookup returns CDR1 WNHNN and CDR2 SYGVQD (reference sequence). V dropped 7 bases and J dropped 0 bases, with 14 bases sitting between them. The CDR3: CASTPGAASTDTQYF. Written as DNA, the CDR3 is TGCGCCAGCACGCCAGGCGCAGCTAGCACAGATACGCAGTATTTT.

This chain links TRBV4-2 with TRBJ2-2; 9 bases are shared with TRBD2. The germline V gene encodes CDR1 LGHNA and CDR2 YNFKEQ. The CDR3 sequence is 17 residues long. The V and J ends lost 0 bases and 14 bases, in that order; junction bases with no gene match: 16. This CDR3 is CASSQDPRREGLSPLFF. As DNA, the CDR3 is TGTGCCAGCAGCCAAGACCCCCGGCGGGAGGGCCTTAGTCCCCTGTTTTTT.

This clone appeared a few times. The chain links TRBV10-2 to TRBJ2-1, with D maybe TRBD2 (6 bases). Per germline, CDR1 WSHSY and CDR2 SAAADI. The CDR3 has 14 amino acids. V gave up 5 bases and J gave up 6 bases, with 14 bases separating them. The DNA of the CDR3 is TGCGCCAGCAGTCCCTTTGGGGGGATCAATGAGCAGTTCTTC. It codes for CASSPFGGINEQFF.

This clone has only a few counts. The genes are TRBV25-1 and TRBJ1-2; TRBD1 is a possible D gene (6 bases). The CDR3 consists of 14 residues. The germline V gene has CDR1 MGHDK and CDR2 SYGVNS. Between the trimmed V and J ends, which lost 8 bases and 11 bases, there was a span of 24 bases. CDR3 DNA: TGTGCCAGCGAATCCAGCTTCTCGGGGCAGGGGTACACCTTC. Amino acid sequence: CASESSFSGQGYTF.

The genes are TRBV15 and TRBJ2-2; 9 bases fit TRBD1. With 0 bases clipped from V and 4 bases from J, the junction kept 9 bases outside the gene matches. Germline CDR1 reads LNHNV; CDR2 reads YYDKDF (reference sequence). The CDR3 consists of 18 residues. CDR3 nucleotide sequence: TGTGCCACCAGCAGAGATGTGCCGGGGACAGGGATCACCGGGGAGCTGTTTTTT. Encoded protein: CATSRDVPGTGITGELFF.

CDR3 in amino acids: CASSSRDRGRIRETQYF. In DNA form, the CDR3 reads TGTGCCAGCAGCTCCCGGGACAGGGGGCGCATCAGAGAGACCCAGTACTTC. This chain joins TRBV5-6 and TRBJ2-5; TRBD1 matches at 12 bases. With 3 bases clipped from V and 4 bases from J, the junction kept 10 bases outside the gene matches. Germline loops: CDR1 SGHDT, CDR2 YYEEEE. This CDR3 is built from 17 residues.